This TCR beta chain was sequenced for a study of CD8+CD57+ T cells in acquired aplastic anemia (dated by TCRdb to between 2018 and 2020). Some background on the complete study: DNA extracted from sorted CD4+ and CD8+ cells had a mean of around 3.3 ug, with a range of roughly 0.2 to 27.4 ug. For healthy donor samples, the average read count was about 9.8 million for CD4+ cells and 11 million to 14 million for CD8+ cells. Beyond this particular receptor, the publication reports: Roughly 29 CD8+ CDR3 sequences were found in both patients and controls but appeared to be highly expressed in patients and within the immunodominant clones of the patients. CD8+ Simpson's diversity did not differ significantly between patients and healthy controls (P=0.060).

TCR beta VDJ combination and CDR3 sequence profiling used genomic DNA as the template. An Illumina HiSeq 2000 was the platform used for TCR repertoire sequencing. Per the source publication's procedure: TRBV/TRBJ rearrangement plots, CDR3 size and DJ length profiles, and Simpson's diversity index were used to evaluate the repertoires. Whichever DNA sequence was most abundant in the deep sequencing data was defined as the immunodominant clone. CDR3 amino acid sequences were screened for sharing across subjects and compared with published repertoires and the VDJdb database. Using fastp trimming at Q25 and MiXCR clonotype assembly, TCRdb reanalyzed the public sequencing data and kept in-frame beta chains. Every entry covers one CDR3 protein and lists the most common genes and DNA from its rows. The V and J calls were determined by TCRdb, not by the authors. Recorded for this sample are about 210,000 distinct CDR3 sequences; approximately 57% of them occurred a single time. The ten largest clones take up around 28% of the sample.

Regarding this clonotype: Its antigen is not yet known. Per-base qualities were not stored, and no clone one base away is much larger.

TCR repertoires of sorted CD4+ and CD8+ blood T cells from severe aplastic anemia patients and healthy subjects were deep-sequenced in the study. Ficoll-Paque density gradient centrifugation was used to isolate peripheral blood mononuclear cells. Before DNA extraction, CD4+ and CD8+ T cells were sorted by FACS or by magnetic beads. V has 1 base trimmed and J has 4 bases trimmed; junction bases matching no gene number 2. Including the terminal cysteine and phenylalanine, the CDR3 comprises 15 residues. Kept here is only the CDR3 DNA, which spans 45 bases and is read in frame from base 1. CDR1 and CDR2, looked up from the germline V gene, are SGDLS and YYNGEE.

The sequenced sample was sorted CD4+, CD8+, or CD8+CD57+ T cells (not recorded which) from PBMCs. The chain joins TRBV9 to TRBJ2-1; a stretch of 10 junction bases matches TRBD2. This clonotype originated in a human donor in good health. The CDR3 amino acid sequence is: CASSVSAGGYNEQFF. The DNA sequence reads TGTGCCAGCAGCGTATCAGCGGGGGGGTACAATGAGCAGTTCTTC.